This T cell receptor (beta chain) was observed in a study of tumor-infiltrating lymphocytes in primary liver carcinoma. From around 0.5 ug of total RNA, TCR beta-specific cDNA was reverse-transcribed using a constant-region primer. Modified slightly, ARM-PCR produced TCR beta libraries over three nested multiplex PCR rounds. Two initial PCR rounds of around 9 cycles each paired TRBV1-TRBV30 forward primers with a C-beta reverse primer. Via MiXCR, TCRdb re-called the multiplex PCR reads, giving one row per CDR3 protein. There are about 110,000 distinct CDR3 sequences in the sample; 55% to 75% occur only once, and roughly 9% lies in the top ten. Bulk tissue was left unsorted, and RNA and DNA were co-extracted from 20-30 mg of it. The V gene lost 0 bases and the J gene lost 3 bases, with 12 bases spanning the gap. The CDR3 sequence is 16 residues long. Germline V lookup: CDR1 SGHNT, CDR2 YYREEE (reference sequence).

The sequence derives from a woman aged 55 to 70 with primary liver carcinoma and hepatitis B virus infection. Sample: liver tumor tissue from sampling region 1. The subset: tumor region T1, superior pole. This chain uses TRBV5-4 with TRBJ2-2; a weak D match, TRBD1 (6 bases). The CDR3 loop reads CASSLARGGDTGELFF. CDR3 bases: TGTGCCAGCAGCTTGGCCAGGGGCGGAGACACCGGGGAGCTGTTTTTT.